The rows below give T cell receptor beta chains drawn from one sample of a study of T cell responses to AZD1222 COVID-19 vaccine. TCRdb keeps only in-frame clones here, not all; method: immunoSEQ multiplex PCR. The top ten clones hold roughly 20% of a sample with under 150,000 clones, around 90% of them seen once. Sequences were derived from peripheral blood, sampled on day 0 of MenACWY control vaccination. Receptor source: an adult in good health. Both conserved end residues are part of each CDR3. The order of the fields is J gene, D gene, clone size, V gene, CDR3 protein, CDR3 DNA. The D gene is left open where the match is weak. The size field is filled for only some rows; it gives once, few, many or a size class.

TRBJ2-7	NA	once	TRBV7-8	CASSLVSGASEQYF	TGTGCCAGCAGCTTAGTTTCAGGGGCTTCGGAGCAGTACTTC
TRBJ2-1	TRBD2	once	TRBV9	CASSLRLADYNEQFF	TGTGCCAGCAGCTTGAGACTAGCGGACTACAATGAGCAGTTCTTC
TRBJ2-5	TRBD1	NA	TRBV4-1	CASSGTGLKETQYF	TGCGCCAGCAGCGGGACAGGTCTGAAGGAGACCCAGTACTTC
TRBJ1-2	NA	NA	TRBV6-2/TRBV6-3	CASSPFQGGAGYTF	TGTGCCAGCAGCCCCTTTCAGGGAGGAGCTGGCTACACCTTC
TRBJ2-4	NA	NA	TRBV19	CASASGAGSKNIQYF	TGTGCCAGCGCCTCAGGCGCGGGGTCTAAAAACATTCAGTACTTC
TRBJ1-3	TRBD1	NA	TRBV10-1	CASTKTGASSGNTIYF	TGCGCCAGCACGAAGACAGGGGCTAGCTCTGGAAACACCATATATTTT
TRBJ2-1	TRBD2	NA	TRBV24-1	CATSDRGRREGLYNEQFF	TGTGCCACCAGTGATAGAGGACGGCGGGAGGGCCTTTACAATGAGCAGTTCTTC
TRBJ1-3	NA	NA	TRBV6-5	CASSRGTGNTIYF	TGTGCCAGCAGTCGGGGTACTGGAAACACCATATATTTT
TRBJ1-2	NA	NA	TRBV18	CASSLRNPPDVYGYTF	TGTGCCAGCTCATTACGCAACCCCCCAGACGTCTATGGCTACACCTTC
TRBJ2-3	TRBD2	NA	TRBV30	CAWKRDLTDTQYF	TGTGCCTGGAAGCGGGACCTCACAGATACGCAGTATTTT
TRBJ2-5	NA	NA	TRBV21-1	CASSSRMYQETQYF	TGTGCCAGCAGCTCCCGCATGTACCAAGAGACCCAGTACTTC
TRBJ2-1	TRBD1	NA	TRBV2	CASTSGTGSYNEQFF	TGTGCCAGCACCTCCGGGACAGGGTCATACAATGAGCAGTTCTTC
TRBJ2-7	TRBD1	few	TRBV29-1	CSVVDRAITYEQYF	TGCAGCGTGGTCGACAGGGCAATAACTTACGAGCAGTACTTC
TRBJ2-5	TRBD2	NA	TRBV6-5	CAASVGTSGFLAQYF	TGTGCCGCCTCGGTGGGGACTAGCGGCTTCCTGGCCCAGTACTTC
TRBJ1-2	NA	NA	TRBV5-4	CASSLAQPGRSAGYTF	TGTGCCAGCAGCTTGGCGCAACCAGGGCGTTCGGCCGGCTACACCTTC
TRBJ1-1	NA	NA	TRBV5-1	CASSSRASHWGATEAFF	TGCGCCAGCAGCTCTCGGGCCTCGCATTGGGGGGCTACTGAAGCTTTCTTT
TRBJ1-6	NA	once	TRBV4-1	CASSQVPSNSPLHF	TGCGCCAGCAGCCAAGTACCCAGTAATTCACCCCTCCACTTT
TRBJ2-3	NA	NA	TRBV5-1	CASSRIGWGTDTQYF	TGCGCCAGCAGCAGGATTGGGTGGGGCACAGATACGCAGTATTTT
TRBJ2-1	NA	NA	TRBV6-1	CASSERGGTLSYNEQFF	TGTGCCAGCAGTGAACGAGGCGGGACCCTTTCCTACAATGAGCAGTTCTTC
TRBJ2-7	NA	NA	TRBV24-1	CATSDSGPRPWEQYF	TGTGCCACCAGTGATTCAGGACCGAGACCCTGGGAGCAGTACTTC
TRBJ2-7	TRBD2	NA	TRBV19	CASSTERETPYEQYF	TGTGCCAGTAGTACGGAGCGGGAGACCCCCTACGAGCAGTACTTC
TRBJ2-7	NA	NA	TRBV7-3	CASSLLTRAYEQYF	TGTGCCAGCAGCTTATTGACACGAGCCTACGAGCAGTACTTC
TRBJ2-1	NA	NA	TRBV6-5	CASSYARTHEQFF	TGTGCCAGCAGTTACGCCAGGACCCATGAGCAGTTCTTC
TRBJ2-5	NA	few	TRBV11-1	CASSLGGDAETQYF	TGTGCCAGCAGCTTAGGGGGTGACGCGGAGACCCAGTACTTC
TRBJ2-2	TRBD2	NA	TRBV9	CASGGSSGLHPNTGELFF	TGTGCCAGCGGGGGGTCTTCGGGACTACACCCGAACACCGGGGAGCTGTTTTTT
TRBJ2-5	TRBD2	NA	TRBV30	CAWSVLAGGPGETQYF	TGTGCCTGGAGTGTACTAGCGGGAGGGCCCGGAGAGACCCAGTACTTC
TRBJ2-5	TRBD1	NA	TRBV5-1	CASSFGTGGYYQETQYF	TGCGCCAGCAGCTTCGGCACAGGGGGCTACTACCAAGAGACCCAGTACTTC
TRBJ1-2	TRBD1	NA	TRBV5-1	CASSLGQGVGGYTF	TGCGCCAGCAGCTTGGGACAGGGGGTAGGTGGCTACACCTTC
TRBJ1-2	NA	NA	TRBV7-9	CASSKPQGRNGYTF	TGTGCCAGCAGCAAGCCACAGGGCAGAAATGGCTACACCTTC
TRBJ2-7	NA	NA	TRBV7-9	CASSLLGSYEQYF	TGTGCCAGCAGCTTACTCGGGAGCTACGAGCAGTACTTC
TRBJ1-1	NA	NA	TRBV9	CASSARPSTEAFF	TGTGCCAGCAGCGCCCGTCCGAGCACTGAAGCTTTCTTT
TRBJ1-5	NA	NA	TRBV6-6	CASRGRRGNQPQHF	TGTGCCAGCAGGGGGAGAAGGGGCAATCAGCCCCAGCATTTT
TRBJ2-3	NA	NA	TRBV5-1	CASSLQRPDTQYF	TGCGCCAGCAGCTTGCAGCGACCAGATACGCAGTATTTT
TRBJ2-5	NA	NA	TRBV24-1	CATSDSLGAGETQYF	TGTGCCACCAGTGATTCCCTAGGGGCGGGGGAGACCCAGTACTTC
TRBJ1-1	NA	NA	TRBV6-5	CASTITGPRGTEAFF	TGTGCCAGCACTATAACCGGGCCCCGGGGGACTGAAGCTTTCTTT
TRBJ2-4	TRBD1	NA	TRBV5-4	CASRPGQQNIQYF	TGTGCCAGCAGACCGGGACAGCAAAACATTCAGTACTTC